This T cell receptor (beta chain) was captured in a study of T cell repertoires in cytomegalovirus infection. For the study at large: Alongside well-studied HLA-B-restricted CMV epitopes, recently identified HLA-C-restricted CMV epitopes were also used. CMV infection plus the matching HLA type was flagged by public TCR beta signatures. Overall study findings and caveats: The cumulative frequency of public TCR beta families distinguished individuals who carried CMV together with the relevant HLA. The ex vivo response was dominated by HLA-C-restricted CMV-specific TCR beta clonotypes.

Comment on this clonotype: What it binds is unknown.

Germline V gene data show CDR1 as SNHLY and CDR2 as FYNNEI. This CDR3 region has 15 residues. The V segment lost 8 bases and the J segment 4 bases; nucleotides outside the gene matches: 4. Via MiXCR, TCRdb re-called the reads, giving one row per CDR3 protein. The sample has around 800,000 distinct CDR3 sequences, approximately 30% seen once. Here the sequenced sample was cultured CD8+ T cells from PBMCs, taken from culture after CMV antigen stimulation. The sequence was collected from a human donor in good health (CMV status not recorded). Some clones in this sample may be carry-over from other donors' samples. The chain links TRBV2 to TRBJ2-3, with 15 bases lining up with TRBD2. The DNA of the CDR3 is TGTGCCAGCTCCGGGACTAGCGGGGGGTCAGATACGCAGTATTTT. Protein: CASSGTSGGSDTQYF.